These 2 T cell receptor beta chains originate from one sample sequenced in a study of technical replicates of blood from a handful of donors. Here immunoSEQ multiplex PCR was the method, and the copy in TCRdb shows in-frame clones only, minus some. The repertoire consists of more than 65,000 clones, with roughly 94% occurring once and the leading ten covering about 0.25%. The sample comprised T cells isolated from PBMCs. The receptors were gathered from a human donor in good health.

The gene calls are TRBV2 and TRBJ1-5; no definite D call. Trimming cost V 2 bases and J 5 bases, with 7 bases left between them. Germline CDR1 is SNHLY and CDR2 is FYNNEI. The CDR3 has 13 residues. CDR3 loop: CASSEQEYQPQHF. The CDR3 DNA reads TGTGCCAGCAGTGAACAGGAATATCAGCCCCAGCATTTT.

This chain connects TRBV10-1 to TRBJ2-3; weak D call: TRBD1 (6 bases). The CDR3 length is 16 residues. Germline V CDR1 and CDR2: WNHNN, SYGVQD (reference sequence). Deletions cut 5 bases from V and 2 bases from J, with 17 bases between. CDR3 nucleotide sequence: TGCGCCAGCAGTCACCCACCCCGGACAGACACAGATACGCAGTATTTT. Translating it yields CASSHPPRTDTDTQYF.